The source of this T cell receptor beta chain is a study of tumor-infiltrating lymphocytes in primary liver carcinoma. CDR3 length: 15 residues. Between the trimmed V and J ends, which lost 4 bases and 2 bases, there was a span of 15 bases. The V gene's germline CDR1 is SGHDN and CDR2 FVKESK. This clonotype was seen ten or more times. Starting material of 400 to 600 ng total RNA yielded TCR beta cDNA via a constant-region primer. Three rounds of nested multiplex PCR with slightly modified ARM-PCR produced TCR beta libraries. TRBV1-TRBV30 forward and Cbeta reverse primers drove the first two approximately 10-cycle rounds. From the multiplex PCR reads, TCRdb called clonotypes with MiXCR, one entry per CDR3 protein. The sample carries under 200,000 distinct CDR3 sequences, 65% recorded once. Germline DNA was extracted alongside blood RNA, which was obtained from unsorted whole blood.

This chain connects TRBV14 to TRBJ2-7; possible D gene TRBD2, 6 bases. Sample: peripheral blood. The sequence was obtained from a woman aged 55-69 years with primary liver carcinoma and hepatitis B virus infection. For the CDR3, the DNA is TGTGCCAGCAGCCCCCCGGGGACTCTCGCCTACGAGCAGTACTTC. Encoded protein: CASSPPGTLAYEQYF.